Given below is one T cell receptor (beta chain) in context. Its antigen is undetermined. These data belong to a study of early T cells in non-severe SARS-CoV-2 infection. Study-level information: Unpaired chains resulted from sequencing bulk RNA of unsorted whole blood.

Individual cDNA molecules were tagged with unique molecular identifiers, the study reported. MiXCR was run by TCRdb on the 5' RACE reads, yielding one entry per CDR3 protein. The sample gives about 25,000 distinct CDR3 sequences, roughly 4.9% of which show up once; about a tenth is in the top ten. Findings and limits, study-wide: VDJdb matching favored anti-spike CD8 responses, missing private and CD4 specificities.

V was shortened by 7 bases and J by 5 bases, with 17 bases between the two germline ends. The CDR3 is 14 residues long. This TCR was recovered from an adult who was a healthcare worker with PCR-confirmed SARS-CoV-2 infection or an uninfected control (not recorded which). Material: whole blood. The chain combines TRBV12-3 or TRBV12-4 with TRBJ1-1; tentatively, D is TRBD1 (6 bases). Here the CDR3 DNA reads TGTGCCAGCACCTTAGGAGGGGGTAGGACTGAAGCTTTCTTT. It encodes CASTLGGGRTEAFF.